These T cell receptor beta chains were read from a single sample in a study of neoadjuvant anti-PD-1 for oral cavity cancer. Sequenced by immunoSEQ multiplex PCR; TCRdb stores in-frame clones only, minus some. The repertoire holds under 15,000 clones, with over 50% as singletons. Sequencing was performed on PBMCs, taken before nivolumab (anti-PD-1) treatment. The receptors come from a person between 40 and 85 years old with oral cavity squamous cell carcinoma. Each CDR3 is given with its conserved first and last residue. A D gene is named only where the DNA matches it firmly. Clone size appears in some rows only: once, few, many, or a class for an expanded clone.

D,J,size,V,CDR3,DNA
TRBD1,TRBJ2-2,once,TRBV7-6,CASSPQQGANSGELFF,TGTGCCAGCAGCCCCCAACAGGGGGCGAACTCCGGGGAGCTGTTTTTT
-,TRBJ2-1,-,TRBV11-1,CASRQGFSYNEQFF,TGTGCCAGCAGACAGGGTTTCTCCTACAATGAGCAGTTCTTC
TRBD1,TRBJ2-7,-,TRBV29-1,CSVEEGTGWTYEQYF,TGCAGCGTTGAAGAAGGGACAGGATGGACCTACGAGCAGTACTTC
-,TRBJ1-2,-,TRBV6-5,CASSYRTNYGYTF,TGTGCCAGCAGTTACCGGACAAACTATGGCTACACCTTC
-,TRBJ2-6,-,TRBV19,CASDRSSGANVLTF,TGTGCCAGCGACAGGTCAAGCGGGGCCAACGTCCTGACTTTC
-,TRBJ2-1,-,TRBV9,CASSVSDTSYNEQFF,TGTGCCAGCAGCGTCTCTGACACCTCTTACAATGAGCAGTTCTTC
-,TRBJ2-1,-,TRBV11-3,CASSPGDRWSSYNEQFF,TGTGCCAGCAGCCCGGGGGACAGATGGAGCTCCTACAATGAGCAGTTCTTC
-,TRBJ2-4,few,TRBV5-1,CASSLVQDSMLAKNIQYF,TGCGCCAGCAGCTTGGTTCAGGACTCTATGCTAGCCAAAAACATTCAGTACTTC
-,TRBJ1-5,-,TRBV5-5,CASSRDPGNQPQHF,TGTGCCAGCAGCCGGGACCCCGGCAATCAGCCCCAGCATTTT
-,TRBJ2-1,-,TRBV7-7,CASSLTSHNEQFF,TGTGCTAGCAGCTTAACCTCCCACAATGAGCAGTTCTTC
-,TRBJ2-5,-,TRBV7-8,CASRGEETQYF,TGTGCCAGCAGGGGAGAAGAGACCCAGTACTTC
TRBD2,TRBJ2-1,-,TRBV7-3,CASSPRGDYHEQFF,TGTGCCAGCAGCCCCCGGGGGGACTACCATGAGCAGTTCTTC
-,TRBJ1-1,-,TRBV11-2,CASSLGPSGTEAFF,TGTGCCAGCAGCTTAGGTCCTAGTGGCACTGAAGCTTTCTTT
TRBD2,TRBJ2-7,-,TRBV11-2,CASSPGTSREQYF,TGTGCCAGCAGCCCCGGGACTAGTCGCGAGCAGTACTTC
-,TRBJ1-5,-,TRBV6-1,CASSAGAGQPQHF,TGTGCCAGCAGTGCGGGCGCGGGTCAGCCCCAGCATTTT
TRBD1,TRBJ2-2,few,TRBV19,CASSTSGTGKTGELFF,TGTGCCAGTAGCACCTCCGGGACAGGGAAAACCGGGGAGCTGTTTTTT
-,TRBJ2-7,-,TRBV5-6,CASSFRVEQYF,TGTGCCAGCAGCTTTAGGGTCGAGCAGTACTTC
-,TRBJ2-2,-,TRBV2,CASRRSVRFGAGELFF,TGTGCCAGCAGGCGGAGCGTTAGGTTTGGCGCCGGGGAGCTGTTTTTT
-,TRBJ2-3,-,TRBV11-3,CASSSGTFSDTQYF,TGTGCCAGCAGCTCAGGGACTTTCTCAGATACGCAGTATTTT
-,TRBJ1-5,-,TRBV6-1,CASSEVKGTLSNQPQHF,TGTGCCAGCAGTGAAGTCAAAGGGACATTAAGCAATCAGCCCCAGCATTTT
TRBD1,TRBJ2-7,-,TRBV6-5,CASSTDRGIDEQYF,TGTGCCAGCAGTACAGACAGGGGTATCGACGAGCAGTACTTC
-,TRBJ2-1,-,TRBV6-6,CASSPSGVAYNEQFF,TGTGCCAGCAGTCCCTCGGGGGTTGCCTACAATGAGCAGTTCTTC
-,TRBJ2-2,-,TRBV4-2,CASSQDPGGTGELFF,TGTGCCAGCAGCCAAGATCCAGGGGGGACCGGGGAGCTGTTTTTT
TRBD1,TRBJ2-3,-,TRBV28,CASSLTRQGTQYF,TGTGCCAGCAGTTTAACTCGACAGGGGACGCAGTATTTT
-,TRBJ1-1,-,TRBV10-1,CASSPRGIPTEAFF,TGCGCCAGCAGTCCAAGAGGGATCCCCACTGAAGCTTTCTTT
TRBD1,TRBJ2-7,-,TRBV6-6,CASSYRDSYEQYF,TGTGCCAGCAGTTACAGGGACAGCTACGAGCAGTACTTC
-,TRBJ1-3,-,TRBV19,CASRQTARNTIYF,TGTGCCAGTAGACAGACGGCAAGAAACACCATATATTTT
TRBD2,TRBJ2-3,-,TRBV2,CASSPSASGRTDTQYF,TGTGCCAGCAGTCCCTCGGCTAGCGGGAGGACAGATACGCAGTATTTT
TRBD1,TRBJ2-2,-,TRBV6-6,CASSYLQGVSGELFF,TGTGCCAGCAGTTACTTACAGGGGGTTTCCGGGGAGCTGTTTTTT
-,TRBJ1-2,few,TRBV5-1,CASSLISGEYGYTF,TGCGCCAGCAGCTTGATTTCAGGAGAGTATGGCTACACCTTC
-,TRBJ1-3,-,TRBV29-1,CSVEAQARGYGNTIYF,TGCAGCGTTGAAGCCCAAGCCCGGGGATATGGAAACACCATATATTTT
TRBD1,TRBJ2-1,-,TRBV11-3,CASSSRDSYNEQFF,TGTGCCAGCAGCTCTCGGGACAGTTACAATGAGCAGTTCTTC
-,TRBJ2-1,once,TRBV4-1,CASSQDRVYNEQFF,TGCGCCAGCAGCCAAGACAGGGTATACAATGAGCAGTTCTTC
-,TRBJ1-1,-,TRBV5-1,CASSLASMNTEAFF,TGCGCCAGCAGCTTGGCGTCCATGAACACTGAAGCTTTCTTT
-,TRBJ1-5,-,TRBV5-3,CARSYRNQPQHF,TGTGCCAGAAGCTATAGGAATCAGCCCCAGCATTTT
-,TRBJ1-3,-,TRBV11-2,CASSLTRGGSGNTIYF,TGTGCCAGCAGCTTAACCCGGGGGGGCTCTGGAAACACCATATATTTT
-,TRBJ2-1,-,TRBV6-4,CASSLGDGNEQFF,TGTGCCAGCAGTTTAGGGGATGGCAATGAGCAGTTCTTC
-,TRBJ1-2,-,TRBV19,CASRGGGSGYTF,TGTGCCAGTAGAGGGGGGGGCTCTGGCTACACCTTC
-,TRBJ2-1,-,TRBV11-2,CASGRDRSSYNEQFF,TGTGCCAGCGGACGAGACAGAAGCTCCTACAATGAGCAGTTCTTC
-,TRBJ2-7,-,TRBV6-1,CASPPGDRWHEQYF,TGTGCCTCCCCCCCGGGGGACCGATGGCACGAGCAGTACTTC
-,TRBJ1-2,-,TRBV27,CASSLSLDSGYGYTF,TGTGCCAGCAGCTTAAGTCTGGACTCGGGGTATGGCTACACCTTC
-,TRBJ1-5,-,TRBV28,CASSFVSGPPTQHF,TGTGCCAGCAGTTTCGTCTCCGGACCGCCAACCCAGCATTTT
TRBD2,TRBJ2-1,-,TRBV10-1,CASSSSASGQNEQFF,TGCGCCAGCAGTTCCTCGGCTAGCGGGCAGAATGAGCAGTTCTTC
-,TRBJ2-7,-,TRBV5-1,CASSLGAVQDEQYF,TGCGCCAGCAGCTTGGGGGCAGTTCAGGACGAGCAGTACTTC
-,TRBJ1-4,-,TRBV28,CASTRQNEKLFF,TGTGCCAGCACACGGCAAAATGAAAAACTGTTTTTT
-,TRBJ1-2,few,TRBV27,CASSLYATNYGYTF,TGTGCCAGCAGTTTATACGCTACTAACTATGGCTACACCTTC
-,TRBJ1-3,few,TRBV5-1,CASSLAGYSGNTIYF,TGCGCCAGCAGCTTGGCAGGTTACTCTGGAAACACCATATATTTT
-,TRBJ2-7,-,TRBV2,CASRETGEGHEQYF,TGTGCCAGCAGAGAGACAGGGGAGGGCCACGAGCAGTACTTC